These T cell receptor beta chains were read from a single sample in a study of cytomegalovirus exposure and HLA in healthy donors. The assay was immunoSEQ multiplex PCR, and TCRdb's table has in-frame clones only and misses some. Here the sample spans 160,000 or so clones, about three quarters being singletons. The sequencing input was PBMCs. Receptor source: a woman between 40 and 55 years old in good health and CMV-seronegative. The CDR3 runs from the conserved cysteine through the conserved F or W. A D gene is named only where the DNA matches it firmly. Rows may omit the clone size; those that give it use once, few, many or a size class.

>.|TRBV4-1|.|TRBJ1-2
TGCGCCAGCAGCCAAGATGGAGGCAGGAGTAATTCTAACTATGGCTACACCTTC
CASSQDGGRSNSNYGYTF
>.|TRBV2|.|TRBJ1-4
TGTGCCAGCAGGGACCGGGGGGCGGGGAAGGAAAAACTGTTTTTT
CASRDRGAGKEKLFF
>.|TRBV18|.|TRBJ1-3
TGTGCCAGCTCACCGGGCCCCGGCCCTGGAAACACCATATATTTT
CASSPGPGPGNTIYF
>.|TRBV19|few|TRBJ1-1
TGTGCCAGCTCCCGGGGAGCATCGAACACTGAAGCTTTCTTT
CASSRGASNTEAFF
>.|TRBV6-5|.|TRBJ2-2
TGTGCCAGCAGTTTACGGGGAACCGGGGAGCTGTTTTTT
CASSLRGTGELFF
>TRBD1|TRBV2|.|TRBJ1-1
TGTGCCAGCAGCCCAGGGACAGGGGGAGTCATGAACACTGAAGCTTTCTTT
CASSPGTGGVMNTEAFF
>.|TRBV19|few|TRBJ1-1
TGTGCCAGTAGTCCCAGCCAGGGAAGAGGCACTGAAGCTTTCTTT
CASSPSQGRGTEAFF
>.|TRBV27|.|TRBJ2-3
TGTGCCAGCAGTCCTAGACAGGCTACAGATACGCAGTATTTT
CASSPRQATDTQYF
>.|TRBV29-1|few|TRBJ2-7
TGCAGCGTTTCCGACACAGCCTACGAGCAGTACTTC
CSVSDTAYEQYF
>.|TRBV28|few|TRBJ1-2
TGTGCCAGCAGTTTAACCGGGACTAATTCCTATGGCTACACCTTC
CASSLTGTNSYGYTF
>TRBD1|TRBV5-1|.|TRBJ2-1
TGCGCCAGCAGCTCCGGACAGGCCATAAATGAGCAGTTCTTC
CASSSGQAINEQFF
>.|TRBV6-5|.|TRBJ1-1
TGTGCCAGTGGCCCCCCAGGGCACACTGAAGCTTTCTTT
CASGPPGHTEAFF
>.|TRBV6-5|.|TRBJ2-3
TGTGCCAGCAGTATGTGGGGGGGCACAGATACGCAGTATTTT
CASSMWGGTDTQYF
>.|TRBV29-1|once|TRBJ2-5
TGCAGCGGGACTACAGGGACTAAGACCCAGTACTTC
CSGTTGTKTQYF